Listed below are T cell receptor beta chains from one sample, sequenced in a study of cytomegalovirus exposure and HLA in healthy donors. Clones were read by immunoSEQ multiplex PCR, and TCRdb kept only the in-frame ones, dropping some. The sample holds about 98,000 clones; approximately 70% are singletons and the top ten take 2% to 3%. Sequencing input: PBMCs. Receptor source: a man aged 45 to 65 in good health and CMV-seronegative. Each CDR3 is given with its conserved first and last residue. A D gene is named only where the DNA matches it firmly. Size values are once, few and many counts, or a class for expanded clones, and some rows have none.

d_call j_call v_call clone_size cdr3_length cdr3_aa cdr3_nt
TRBD1 TRBJ1-3 TRBV7-9 NA 15 CASSSDRVQRNTIYF TGTGCCAGCAGCTCCGACAGGGTTCAAAGAAACACCATATATTTT
TRBD2 TRBJ2-1 TRBV10-2 NA 15 CASSEQLAGDNEQFF TGCGCCAGCAGTGAGCAACTAGCGGGGGACAATGAGCAGTTCTTC
TRBD2 TRBJ2-7 TRBV5-4 NA 14 CASSRLAGEYEQYF TGTGCCAGCAGCCGTTTAGCGGGAGAGTACGAGCAGTACTTC
NA TRBJ2-7 TRBV6-5 NA 14 CASSYSIPGYEQYF TGTGCCAGCAGTTACTCGATACCAGGATACGAGCAGTACTTC
NA TRBJ1-3 TRBV30 NA 14 CARSTGQTGNTIYF TGTGCCCGCAGCACAGGACAAACTGGAAACACCATATATTTT
NA TRBJ2-5 TRBV4-3 few 15 CASSQGSGNQETQYF TGCGCCAGCAGCCAAGGTTCGGGGAACCAAGAGACCCAGTACTTC
TRBD1 TRBJ1-4 TRBV6-5 NA 13 CASSPGTGEKLFF TGTGCCAGCAGTCCCGGGACAGGGGAAAAACTGTTTTTT
TRBD1 TRBJ2-1 TRBV6-1 NA 15 CASRGGTGGNNEQFF TGTGCCAGCAGAGGTGGGACAGGGGGGAACAATGAGCAGTTCTTC
NA TRBJ2-7 TRBV7-9 NA 12 CSSSFGLYEQYF TGTTCCAGCAGTTTCGGACTCTACGAGCAGTACTTC
TRBD2 TRBJ2-3 TRBV4-3 NA 17 CASSQDWGGGSTDTQYF TGCGCCAGCAGCCAAGATTGGGGCGGGGGTAGCACAGATACGCAGTATTTT
TRBD1 TRBJ1-5 TRBV27 NA 15 CASRADRGRFQPQHF TGTGCCAGCAGAGCGGACAGGGGGCGATTTCAGCCCCAGCATTTT
TRBD2 TRBJ2-1 TRBV19 once 16 CASSIPGLSLENEQFF TGTGCCAGTAGTATCCCGGGACTATCTTTAGAGAATGAGCAGTTCTTC
NA TRBJ1-3 TRBV7-9 once 15 CASSSDRNSGNTIYF TGTGCCAGCAGCTCCGACAGAAACTCTGGAAACACCATATATTTT
TRBD1 TRBJ2-7 TRBV29-1 once 15 CSVEDLDRGPYEQYF TGCAGCGTTGAAGATCTCGACAGGGGGCCCTACGAGCAGTACTTC
NA TRBJ1-2 TRBV28 NA 12 CASSPDRGGYTF TGTGCCAGCAGTCCGGATAGAGGCGGCTACACCTTC
NA TRBJ2-1 TRBV18 NA 15 CASSRYQGPDNEQFF TGTGCCAGCTCACGATACCAGGGGCCCGACAATGAGCAGTTCTTC
NA TRBJ1-1 TRBV6-6 medium-sized 12 CASSYGDTEAFF TGTGCCAGCAGTTACGGAGACACTGAAGCTTTCTTT
TRBD2 TRBJ2-7 TRBV7-9 NA 15 CASSLSAGVSYEQYF TGTGCCAGCAGCTTATCAGCGGGGGTTTCCTACGAGCAGTACTTC
NA TRBJ1-2 TRBV6-5 NA 13 CASSQDGYYGYTF TGTGCCAGCAGCCAAGACGGGTACTATGGCTACACCTTC
TRBD2 TRBJ2-4 TRBV6-1 few 15 CASTPGGGAKNIQYF TGTGCCAGCACCCCCGGCGGGGGGGCCAAAAACATTCAGTACTTC
TRBD1 TRBJ1-5 TRBV2 NA 14 CASSGDRSNQPQHF TGTGCCAGCAGTGGGGACAGGAGCAATCAGCCCCAGCATTTT
NA TRBJ1-4 TRBV21-1 few 14 CASSKGTRDEKLFF TGTGCCAGCAGCAAAGGGACGAGGGATGAAAAACTGTTTTTT
TRBD2 TRBJ2-2 TRBV10-3 NA 17 CAISEGGAGGRTGELFF TGTGCCATCAGTGAGGGGGGAGCGGGGGGCCGGACCGGGGAGCTGTTTTTT
TRBD2 TRBJ2-2 TRBV9 NA 16 CASSGSGAPNTGELFF TGTGCCAGCAGCGGAAGCGGGGCCCCGAACACCGGGGAGCTGTTTTTT
NA TRBJ2-7 TRBV18 NA 13 CASSPGSSYEQYF TGTGCCAGCTCACCAGGCAGCTCCTACGAGCAGTACTTC
TRBD2 TRBJ2-1 TRBV6-4 NA 15 CASSDQGGSYNEQFF TGTGCCAGCAGTGACCAGGGCGGGAGCTACAATGAGCAGTTCTTC
TRBD2 TRBJ2-7 TRBV27 NA 16 CASSRYRLAGSYEQYF TGTGCCAGCAGTCGATACAGACTAGCCGGCTCCTACGAGCAGTACTTC
NA TRBJ1-1 TRBV19 NA 13 CASSIKAGQVAFF TGTGCCAGTAGTATTAAGGCAGGCCAAGTCGCTTTCTTT
NA TRBJ1-4 TRBV2 NA 16 CASSPTLGTMNEKLFF TGTGCCAGCAGTCCCACCCTCGGGACAATGAATGAAAAACTGTTTTTT
TRBD2 TRBJ2-2 TRBV7-9 NA 18 CASSSPGRGEMSTGELFF TGTGCCAGCAGCTCACCGGGGAGGGGCGAAATGTCGACCGGGGAGCTGTTTTTT
NA TRBJ2-7 TRBV27 once 15 CASSLEGGSTNEQYF TGTGCCAGCAGTCTTGAAGGGGGAAGTACTAACGAGCAGTACTTC
NA TRBJ2-7 TRBV29-1 few 12 CSAIRGSYEQYF TGCAGCGCCATCCGGGGCTCCTACGAGCAGTACTTC
NA TRBJ2-7 TRBV7-2 NA 14 CASSFYPGTYEQYF TGTGCCAGCAGCTTCTACCCGGGGACCTACGAGCAGTACTTC
TRBD1 TRBJ2-7 TRBV4-1 NA 15 CASSQVGTGWNEQYF TGCGCCAGCAGCCAAGTAGGGACAGGGTGGAACGAGCAGTACTTC
NA TRBJ1-2 TRBV10-1 NA 13 CASSELRGGGYTF TGCGCCAGCAGTGAATTGCGGGGAGGTGGCTACACCTTC
NA TRBJ2-7 TRBV28 NA 13 CASTDPGIYEQYF TGTGCCAGCACGGACCCGGGAATCTACGAGCAGTACTTC
NA TRBJ2-2 TRBV7-9 NA 17 CSSSLAAGQSNTGELFF TGTTCCAGCAGCTTAGCGGCGGGACAGTCGAACACCGGGGAGCTGTTTTTT
TRBD1 TRBJ2-7 TRBV5-1 few 14 CASGPGQGAGEQYF TGCGCCAGTGGCCCGGGACAGGGGGCCGGCGAGCAGTACTTC
NA TRBJ1-1 TRBV19 NA 15 CASSIFFGQTTEAFF TGTGCCAGTAGTATTTTTTTTGGGCAGACCACTGAAGCTTTCTTT
NA TRBJ1-1 TRBV11-2 NA 14 CASSLSFGNTEAFF TGTGCCAGCAGCTTAAGTTTCGGGAACACTGAAGCTTTCTTT
TRBD1 TRBJ1-1 TRBV14 once 15 CASSHRTGPNTEAFF TGTGCCAGCAGCCACAGGACAGGACCGAACACTGAAGCTTTCTTT
NA TRBJ1-6 TRBV11-3 few 20 CASSLDAPPRGSSYNSPLHF TGTGCCAGCAGCTTAGATGCCCCTCCGCGGGGCTCCTCCTATAATTCACCCCTCCACTTT
NA TRBJ2-2 TRBV7-8 few 15 CASSPRVENTGELFF TGTGCCAGCAGCCCCAGGGTAGAGAACACCGGGGAGCTGTTTTTT
NA TRBJ1-1 TRBV7-3 NA 12 CASSLGATEAFF TGTGCCAGCAGCCTAGGTGCGACTGAAGCTTTCTTT
TRBD1 TRBJ1-5 TRBV28 NA 14 CASSPRQGYQPQHF TGTGCCAGCAGTCCCAGACAGGGTTATCAGCCCCAGCATTTT
NA TRBJ1-5 TRBV28 NA 15 CASSLLRSSNQPQHF TGTGCCAGCAGTTTGCTTAGGAGTAGCAATCAGCCCCAGCATTTT